This TCR beta chain is from a study of T-cell reconstitution after alpha-beta-depleted transplantation in children. This clonotype turned up a few times. Unique molecular identifiers were built into the TCRbeta library. A single record per CDR3 protein comes from TCRdb applying MiXCR to the PCR reads. The sample has 500,000 to 650,000 distinct CDR3 sequences, approximately 10% seen once; the top ten hold less than 15%. V shed 0 bases, J shed 3 bases, and the junction held 1 base outside the gene matches. The CDR3 is 16 residues long. The germline V gene has CDR1 ENHRY and CDR2 SYGVKD. The chain links TRBV10-3 to TRBJ2-1; TRBD2 aligns across 11 bases. The sequences come from PBMCs, mostly from graft donor cells, collected 180 days after TCRalphabeta/CD19-depleted stem cell transplant. This sequence originates from a female patient aged 2-9 years who had a stem cell transplant for aplastic anemia, so the T cells may come from the graft donor. The chain's CDR3 is CAISESGTSGYNEQFF. CDR3 DNA sequence: TGTGCCATCAGTGAGTCCGGGACTAGCGGCTACAATGAGCAGTTCTTC.